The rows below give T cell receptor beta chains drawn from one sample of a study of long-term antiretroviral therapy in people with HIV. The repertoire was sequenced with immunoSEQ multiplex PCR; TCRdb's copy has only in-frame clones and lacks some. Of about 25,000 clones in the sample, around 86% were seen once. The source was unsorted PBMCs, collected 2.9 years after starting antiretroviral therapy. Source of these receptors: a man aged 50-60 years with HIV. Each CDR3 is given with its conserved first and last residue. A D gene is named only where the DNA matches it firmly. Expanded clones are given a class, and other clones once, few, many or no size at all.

CDR3aa: CASSINRPGQGVHGYTF
CDR3nt: TGTGCCAGTAGTATAAACCGCCCGGGACAGGGTGTTCATGGCTACACCTTC
j_gene: TRBJ1-2
v_gene: TRBV19
d_gene: TRBD1
abundance: NA
len: 17

CDR3aa: CASSGTRGNSPLHF
CDR3nt: TGTGCCAGCAGTGGGACTAGAGGGAATTCACCCCTCCACTTT
j_gene: TRBJ1-6
v_gene: TRBV28
d_gene: NA
abundance: NA
len: 14

CDR3aa: CASSGTGDGNTIYF
CDR3nt: TGTGCCAGCAGCGGGACAGGGGATGGAAACACCATATATTTT
j_gene: TRBJ1-3
v_gene: TRBV6-1
d_gene: TRBD1
abundance: NA
len: 14

CDR3aa: CASSLGGTDYGYTF
CDR3nt: TGTGCCAGCAGCTTGGGCGGGACAGACTATGGCTACACCTTC
j_gene: TRBJ1-2
v_gene: TRBV5-4
d_gene: TRBD1
abundance: NA
len: 14

CDR3aa: CASSLAGRGAYEQYF
CDR3nt: TGTGCCAGCAGCTTAGCGGGTCGGGGTGCCTACGAGCAGTACTTC
j_gene: TRBJ2-7
v_gene: TRBV7-9
d_gene: NA
abundance: once
len: 15

CDR3aa: CASRGGWADTQYF
CDR3nt: TGTGCCAGCAGAGGGGGGTGGGCAGATACGCAGTATTTT
j_gene: TRBJ2-3
v_gene: TRBV28
d_gene: NA
abundance: NA
len: 13

CDR3aa: CAWSEDGGNEQFF
CDR3nt: TGTGCCTGGAGTGAGGACGGGGGCAATGAGCAGTTCTTC
j_gene: TRBJ2-1
v_gene: TRBV30
d_gene: NA
abundance: NA
len: 13

CDR3aa: CASSLSGGTTEAFF
CDR3nt: TGTGCCAGCAGTTTATCGGGGGGGACCACTGAAGCTTTCTTT
j_gene: TRBJ1-1
v_gene: TRBV28
d_gene: NA
abundance: NA
len: 14

CDR3aa: CAISEDRALYGYTF
CDR3nt: TGTGCCATCAGTGAAGACAGGGCGCTCTATGGCTACACCTTC
j_gene: TRBJ1-2
v_gene: TRBV6-5
d_gene: TRBD1
abundance: NA
len: 14

CDR3aa: CASSGQGLTGNQPQHF
CDR3nt: TGTGCCAGCTCAGGACAGGGACTTACAGGCAATCAGCCCCAGCATTTT
j_gene: TRBJ1-5
v_gene: TRBV18
d_gene: TRBD1
abundance: NA
len: 16

CDR3aa: CASSLFSQGATGANVLTF
CDR3nt: TGTGCCAGCAGTTTATTTTCTCAGGGTGCAACTGGGGCCAACGTCCTGACTTTC
j_gene: TRBJ2-6
v_gene: TRBV27
d_gene: NA
abundance: NA
len: 18

CDR3aa: CASSMRGNTGELFF
CDR3nt: TGTGCCAGCAGCATGAGGGGGAACACCGGGGAGCTGTTTTTT
j_gene: TRBJ2-2
v_gene: TRBV5-6
d_gene: NA
abundance: NA
len: 14

CDR3aa: CASSLTVNTGELFF
CDR3nt: TGTGCCAGCAGCCTGACTGTAAACACCGGGGAGCTGTTTTTT
j_gene: TRBJ2-2
v_gene: TRBV6-6
d_gene: NA
abundance: once
len: 14

CDR3aa: CASSSDGNSGNTIYF
CDR3nt: TGCGCCAGCAGCTCGGACGGGAATTCTGGAAACACCATATATTTT
j_gene: TRBJ1-3
v_gene: TRBV5-1
d_gene: NA
abundance: few
len: 15

CDR3aa: CAISDRGRGNTEAFF
CDR3nt: TGTGCCATCAGTGATCGAGGGCGTGGGAACACTGAAGCTTTCTTT
j_gene: TRBJ1-1
v_gene: TRBV10-3
d_gene: NA
abundance: NA
len: 15

CDR3aa: CASSPRLGGYTF
CDR3nt: TGTGCCAGCAGTCCTAGACTGGGGGGCTACACCTTC
j_gene: TRBJ1-2
v_gene: TRBV28
d_gene: NA
abundance: few
len: 12

CDR3aa: CASSWTGTSQETQYF
CDR3nt: TGTGCCAGCAGCTGGACAGGGACGAGCCAAGAGACCCAGTACTTC
j_gene: TRBJ2-5
v_gene: TRBV7-2
d_gene: TRBD1
abundance: NA
len: 15

CDR3aa: CASTTGGGYGYTF
CDR3nt: TGTGCCAGCACCACGGGAGGGGGCTATGGCTACACCTTC
j_gene: TRBJ1-2
v_gene: TRBV6-1
d_gene: NA
abundance: NA
len: 13

CDR3aa: CASSLAPGGNTGELFF
CDR3nt: TGTGCCAGCAGCTTGGCGCCAGGGGGGAACACCGGGGAGCTGTTTTTT
j_gene: TRBJ2-2
v_gene: TRBV5-5
d_gene: TRBD1
abundance: NA
len: 16

CDR3aa: CASSLSRRTGYTEAFF
CDR3nt: TGTGCCAGCAGTCTATCTCGCCGGACAGGGTACACTGAAGCTTTCTTT
j_gene: TRBJ1-1
v_gene: TRBV28
d_gene: TRBD1
abundance: NA
len: 16

CDR3aa: CAWSGRYSGTGDEQFF
CDR3nt: TGTGCCTGGAGTGGCCGTTACTCCGGGACAGGTGATGAGCAGTTCTTC
j_gene: TRBJ2-1
v_gene: TRBV30
d_gene: TRBD1
abundance: once
len: 16

CDR3aa: CASSLGAGPTDTQYF
CDR3nt: TGCGCCAGCAGCTTGGGCGCAGGGCCCACAGATACGCAGTATTTT
j_gene: TRBJ2-3
v_gene: TRBV5-1
d_gene: NA
abundance: once
len: 15

CDR3aa: CASRAGAGSSQPQHF
CDR3nt: TGCGCCAGCAGGGCGGGGGCAGGGAGTTCTCAGCCCCAGCATTTT
j_gene: TRBJ1-5
v_gene: TRBV10-2
d_gene: NA
abundance: NA
len: 15

CDR3aa: CASSLLTSGGANEQYF
CDR3nt: TGCGCCAGCAGCCTCCTGACTAGCGGGGGGGCCAATGAGCAGTACTTC
j_gene: TRBJ2-7
v_gene: TRBV4-1
d_gene: TRBD2
abundance: NA
len: 16

CDR3aa: CASSLSSGRNTEAFF
CDR3nt: TGTGCCAGCAGCTTGAGTTCGGGACGGAACACTGAAGCTTTCTTT
j_gene: TRBJ1-1
v_gene: TRBV7-9
d_gene: NA
abundance: medium-sized
len: 15

CDR3aa: CASNTAGVTDTQYF
CDR3nt: TGTGCCAGCAATACAGCGGGGGTCACAGATACGCAGTATTTT
j_gene: TRBJ2-3
v_gene: TRBV6-6
d_gene: TRBD2
abundance: NA
len: 14

CDR3aa: CASSLGLGQAYGYTF
CDR3nt: TGCGCCAGCAGCTTGGGGCTGGGACAGGCCTATGGCTACACCTTC
j_gene: TRBJ1-2
v_gene: TRBV5-1
d_gene: TRBD1
abundance: few
len: 15

CDR3aa: CASSLGAWQPQHF
CDR3nt: TGTGCCAGCAGTCTGGGGGCTTGGCAGCCCCAGCATTTT
j_gene: TRBJ1-5
v_gene: TRBV25-1
d_gene: NA
abundance: NA
len: 13

CDR3aa: CASSEGYPGVPNTEAFF
CDR3nt: TGTGCCAGCAGTGAAGGATATCCGGGGGTACCGAACACTGAAGCTTTCTTT
j_gene: TRBJ1-1
v_gene: TRBV2
d_gene: NA
abundance: NA
len: 17

CDR3aa: CASSLSKTGEAFF
CDR3nt: TGTGCCAGCAGTTTATCCAAAACAGGTGAAGCTTTCTTT
j_gene: TRBJ1-1
v_gene: TRBV28
d_gene: NA
abundance: NA
len: 13

CDR3aa: CASSYTGSTEAFF
CDR3nt: TGTGCCAGCAGTTACACAGGGAGTACTGAAGCTTTCTTT
j_gene: TRBJ1-1
v_gene: TRBV6-6
d_gene: NA
abundance: NA
len: 13

CDR3aa: CASSSGTGGSYEQYF
CDR3nt: TGCGCCAGCAGTTCCGGGACAGGAGGTTCCTACGAGCAGTACTTC
j_gene: TRBJ2-7
v_gene: TRBV4-3
d_gene: TRBD1
abundance: few
len: 15

CDR3aa: CASSDRQATYEQYF
CDR3nt: TGTGCCAGCAGTGATCGACAGGCGACTTACGAGCAGTACTTC
j_gene: TRBJ2-7
v_gene: TRBV6-5
d_gene: NA
abundance: NA
len: 14

CDR3aa: CASSWTGGYEQYF
CDR3nt: TGTGCCAGCAGTTGGACAGGAGGCTACGAGCAGTACTTC
j_gene: TRBJ2-7
v_gene: TRBV6-1
d_gene: TRBD1
abundance: NA
len: 13

CDR3aa: CASTQSPNEQYF
CDR3nt: TGTGCCAGCACACAGAGCCCCAACGAGCAGTACTTC
j_gene: TRBJ2-7
v_gene: TRBV6-1
d_gene: NA
abundance: NA
len: 12

CDR3aa: CASSLDSYEQYF
CDR3nt: TGTGCCAGCAGCTTGGACAGCTACGAGCAGTACTTC
j_gene: TRBJ2-7
v_gene: TRBV11-2
d_gene: NA
abundance: NA
len: 12

CDR3aa: CSVDRGNRDEQYF
CDR3nt: TGCAGCGTTGACAGGGGAAATCGGGACGAGCAGTACTTC
j_gene: TRBJ2-7
v_gene: TRBV29-1
d_gene: NA
abundance: once
len: 13

CDR3aa: CSAKGAGGPSDTQYF
CDR3nt: TGCAGCGCAAAAGGTGCGGGGGGGCCATCAGATACGCAGTATTTT
j_gene: TRBJ2-3
v_gene: TRBV29-1
d_gene: TRBD2
abundance: NA
len: 15

CDR3aa: CASSKVLEKGTQYF
CDR3nt: TGTGCCAGCAGCAAAGTTCTTGAAAAGGGGACCCAGTACTTC
j_gene: TRBJ2-5
v_gene: TRBV21-1
d_gene: NA
abundance: NA
len: 14

CDR3aa: CAISNNNLPYEQYF
CDR3nt: TGTGCCATCAGTAACAACAATCTTCCCTACGAGCAGTACTTC
j_gene: TRBJ2-7
v_gene: TRBV10-3
d_gene: NA
abundance: NA
len: 14

CDR3aa: CASSPGFHGYTF
CDR3nt: TGTGCCAGCAGTCCAGGGTTCCATGGCTACACCTTC
j_gene: TRBJ1-2
v_gene: TRBV6-6
d_gene: NA
abundance: NA
len: 12

CDR3aa: CASSEQQGATGELFF
CDR3nt: TGTGCCAGCAGTGAACAACAGGGGGCGACCGGGGAGCTGTTTTTT
j_gene: TRBJ2-2
v_gene: TRBV2
d_gene: TRBD1
abundance: NA
len: 15

CDR3aa: CASSYSGEDTIYF
CDR3nt: TGTGCCAGCAGTTACTCGGGGGAGGACACCATATATTTT
j_gene: TRBJ1-3
v_gene: TRBV10-3
d_gene: NA
abundance: NA
len: 13

CDR3aa: CASSLMGDEQYF
CDR3nt: TGCGCCAGCAGCTTGATGGGAGATGAGCAGTACTTC
j_gene: TRBJ2-7
v_gene: TRBV5-1
d_gene: NA
abundance: NA
len: 12

CDR3aa: CASSAGKGYGYTF
CDR3nt: TGTGCCAGCAGTGCCGGGAAGGGCTATGGCTACACCTTC
j_gene: TRBJ1-2
v_gene: TRBV6-5
d_gene: NA
abundance: NA
len: 13

CDR3aa: CASSQGPDNYGYTF
CDR3nt: TGCGCCAGCAGCCAAGGGCCAGATAACTATGGCTACACCTTC
j_gene: TRBJ1-2
v_gene: TRBV4-3
d_gene: NA
abundance: NA
len: 14

CDR3aa: CASSVSGSGGETQYF
CDR3nt: TGCGCCAGCAGCGTTAGCGGGAGTGGAGGGGAGACCCAGTACTTC
j_gene: TRBJ2-5
v_gene: TRBV4-1
d_gene: TRBD2
abundance: NA
len: 15

CDR3aa: CASSPHPPGRSNYGYTF
CDR3nt: TGTGCCAGCAGCCCCCACCCCCCAGGTCGTTCTAACTATGGCTACACCTTC
j_gene: TRBJ1-2
v_gene: TRBV5-5
d_gene: NA
abundance: NA
len: 17

CDR3aa: CASSPALAAYEQYF
CDR3nt: TGTGCCAGCAGCCCAGCCCTAGCCGCCTACGAGCAGTACTTC
j_gene: TRBJ2-7
v_gene: TRBV11-2
d_gene: NA
abundance: NA
len: 14

CDR3aa: CASSGDVDEKLFF
CDR3nt: TGTGCCAGCTCAGGGGACGTGGACGAAAAACTGTTTTTT
j_gene: TRBJ1-4
v_gene: TRBV18
d_gene: NA
abundance: NA
len: 13

CDR3aa: CAWSVGRPNTEAFF
CDR3nt: TGTGCCTGGAGTGTGGGGCGGCCGAACACTGAAGCTTTCTTT
j_gene: TRBJ1-1
v_gene: TRBV30
d_gene: NA
abundance: NA
len: 14

CDR3aa: CASSPDKNYGYTF
CDR3nt: TGTGCCAGCAGCCCTGACAAGAACTATGGCTACACCTTC
j_gene: TRBJ1-2
v_gene: TRBV11-2
d_gene: NA
abundance: NA
len: 13

CDR3aa: CASSIDRGTEAFF
CDR3nt: TGTGCCAGTAGTATAGATCGGGGGACTGAAGCTTTCTTT
j_gene: TRBJ1-1
v_gene: TRBV19
d_gene: NA
abundance: NA
len: 13

CDR3aa: CASMGIYGYTF
CDR3nt: TGTGCCAGCATGGGGATCTATGGCTACACCTTC
j_gene: TRBJ1-2
v_gene: TRBV27
d_gene: NA
abundance: few
len: 11

CDR3aa: CASRPDLLRGGQETQYF
CDR3nt: TGTGCCAGCAGACCGGATCTTTTACGGGGTGGGCAAGAGACCCAGTACTTC
j_gene: TRBJ2-5
v_gene: TRBV5-4
d_gene: NA
abundance: NA
len: 17